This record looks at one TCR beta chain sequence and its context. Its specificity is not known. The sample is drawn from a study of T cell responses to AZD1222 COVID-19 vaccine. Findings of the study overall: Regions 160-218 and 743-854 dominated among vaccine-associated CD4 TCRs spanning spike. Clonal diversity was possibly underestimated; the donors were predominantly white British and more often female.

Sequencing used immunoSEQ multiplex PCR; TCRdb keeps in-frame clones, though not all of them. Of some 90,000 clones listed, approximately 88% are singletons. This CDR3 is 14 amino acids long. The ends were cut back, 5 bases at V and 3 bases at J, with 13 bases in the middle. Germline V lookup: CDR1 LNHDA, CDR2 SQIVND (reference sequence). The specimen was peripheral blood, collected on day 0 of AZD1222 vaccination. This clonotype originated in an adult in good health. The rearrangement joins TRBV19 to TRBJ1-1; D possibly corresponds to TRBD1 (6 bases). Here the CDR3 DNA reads TGTGCCAGTAGTCCACAGGGTTTTGACACTGAAGCTTTCTTT. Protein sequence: CASSPQGFDTEAFF.